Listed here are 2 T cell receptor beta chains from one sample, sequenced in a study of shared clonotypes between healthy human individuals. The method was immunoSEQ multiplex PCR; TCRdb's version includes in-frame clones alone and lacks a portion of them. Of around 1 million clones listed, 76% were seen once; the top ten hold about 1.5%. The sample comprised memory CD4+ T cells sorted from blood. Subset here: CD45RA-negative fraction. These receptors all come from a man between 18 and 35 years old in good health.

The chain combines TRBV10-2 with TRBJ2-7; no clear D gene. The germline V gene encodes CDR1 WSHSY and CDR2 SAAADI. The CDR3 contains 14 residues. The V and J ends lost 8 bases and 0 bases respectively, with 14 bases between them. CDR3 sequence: CASGVSSFSYEQYF. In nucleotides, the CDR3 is TGCGCCAGCGGAGTCTCCAGTTTCTCCTACGAGCAGTACTTC.

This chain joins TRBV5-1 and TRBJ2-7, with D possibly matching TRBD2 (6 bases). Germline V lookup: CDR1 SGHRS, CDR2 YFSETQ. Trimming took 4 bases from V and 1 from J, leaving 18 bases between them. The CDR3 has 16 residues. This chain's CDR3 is CASSPRGSGSSYEQYF. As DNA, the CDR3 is TGCGCCAGCAGCCCCCGGGGTAGCGGAAGTTCCTACGAGCAGTACTTC.